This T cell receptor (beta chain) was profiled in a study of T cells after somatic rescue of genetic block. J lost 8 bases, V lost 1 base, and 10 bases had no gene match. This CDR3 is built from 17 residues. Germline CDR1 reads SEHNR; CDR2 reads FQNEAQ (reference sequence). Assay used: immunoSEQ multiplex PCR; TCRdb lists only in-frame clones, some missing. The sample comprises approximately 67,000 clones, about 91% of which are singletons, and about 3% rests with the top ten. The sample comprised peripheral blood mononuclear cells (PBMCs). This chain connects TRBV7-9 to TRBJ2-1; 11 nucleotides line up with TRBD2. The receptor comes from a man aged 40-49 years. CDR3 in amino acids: CASSLDRVLAGDDEQFF. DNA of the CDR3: TGTGCCAGCAGCTTAGATAGGGTACTAGCGGGAGATGATGAGCAGTTCTTC.